What follows are 8 T cell receptor beta chains derived from one specimen sequenced in a study of OX40 agonist ivuxolimab in advanced cancers. Clones were sequenced by immunoSEQ multiplex PCR, and TCRdb holds only the in-frame ones, with some missing. The repertoire holds about 37,000 clones, with around 86% as singletons. This sample comprised CD4+ or CD8+ T cells sorted from blood, obtained in a trial of the OX40 agonist ivuxolimab. The receptors here all came from an adult with an advanced solid tumor such as melanoma, head and neck, liver or kidney cancer.

The sample holds one count of this clone. V is TRBV7-9 and J is TRBJ2-7; D is possibly TRBD1 or TRBD2 (6 bases each). The CDR3 has 14 residues. Germline CDR1 and CDR2: SEHNR and FQNEAQ (reference sequence). Trimming took off 3 bases at V and 5 bases at J, with 14 bases between the two ends. The CDR3 region has the DNA TGTGCCAGCAGCTTGGGACACCGCGGGGACGAGCAGTACTTC. This encodes CASSLGHRGDEQYF.

This rearrangement joins TRBV19 to TRBJ2-2; D is ambiguous. The CDR3 totals 13 residues. Trimming removed 6 bases at V and 4 bases at J, with 9 bases between. Germline V gene sequence: CDR1 LNHDA, CDR2 SQIVND (reference sequence). The CDR3 DNA reads as TGTGCCAGTAGGCGGCAGAGCACCGGGGAGCTGTTTTTT. Its protein product is CASRRQSTGELFF.

This chain uses TRBV10-3 with TRBJ1-2; 10 bases agree with TRBD1. Germline assignment: CDR1 ENHRY and CDR2 SYGVKD. Losses at the gene ends were 7 bases for V and 6 bases for J; bases not matched to a gene: 11. The CDR3 contains 15 residues. DNA for the CDR3: TGTGCCATCACGGAGGGGGACAGGGGTTACCATGGCTACACCTTC. Encoded protein: CAITEGDRGYHGYTF.

The chain links TRBV6-1 to TRBJ1-4, with 10 bases lining up with TRBD1. The CDR3 is 12 amino acids. J gave up 5 bases and V 11 bases, and 2 bases lay outside the gene matches. CDR1 MNHNS and CDR2 SASEGT come from the germline V gene. The CDR3 sequence is CAGQGGNEKLFF. The CDR3 nucleotides read TGTGCCGGACAGGGGGGGAATGAAAAACTGTTTTTT.

The chain links TRBV2 to TRBJ2-7, with D hard to call. Germline assignment: CDR1 SNHLY and CDR2 FYNNEI. Between the trimmed V and J ends, which lost 2 bases and 6 bases, there was a span of 8 bases. This CDR3 is 12 amino acids long. CDR3 sequence (DNA): TGTGCCAGCAGTGAACAGGTGGGCGAGCAGTACTTC. Translating it yields CASSEQVGEQYF. Based on the CDR3 plus reference TRBV2 and TRBJ2-7, the full variable domain is EPEVTQTPSHQVTQMGQEVILRCVPISNHLYFYWYRQILGQKVEFLVSFYNNEISEKSEIFDDQFSVERPDGSNFTLKIRSTKLEDSAMYFCASSEQVGEQYFGPGTRLTVT.

This clone was picked up one time. The chain is built from TRBV2 and TRBJ2-1; either TRBD1 or TRBD2 may supply D (7 bases each). The length of the CDR3 is 12 residues. Trimming removed 7 bases at V and 9 bases at J, with 13 bases between. Germline CDR1 is SNHLY and CDR2 is FYNNEI. CDR3 region: CASIGEGAEQFF. The CDR3, as DNA: TGTGCCAGCATTGGGGAGGGGGCTGAGCAGTTCTTC.

The rearrangement joins TRBV5-1 to TRBJ2-2, with 7 bases matching TRBD1. The V and J ends lost 0 bases and 2 bases, in that order; junction bases with no gene match: 4. There are 16 residues in the CDR3. Germline loops: CDR1 SGHRS, CDR2 YFSETQ. The CDR3 here is CASSLGQGDNTGELFF. Written as DNA, the CDR3 is TGCGCCAGCAGCTTGGGGCAGGGGGACAACACCGGGGAGCTGTTTTTT.

V is TRBV29-1 and J is TRBJ2-3; D remains unclear. This CDR3 region has 13 residues. CDR1 and CDR2 from the germline V gene are SQVTM and ANQGSEA. Trimming shortened V by 4 bases and J by 6 bases, and 14 bases separated the two germline ends. In DNA, the CDR3 is TGCAGCGTTGGAACTACCCACATGGATACGCAGTATTTT. This translates into CSVGTTHMDTQYF.